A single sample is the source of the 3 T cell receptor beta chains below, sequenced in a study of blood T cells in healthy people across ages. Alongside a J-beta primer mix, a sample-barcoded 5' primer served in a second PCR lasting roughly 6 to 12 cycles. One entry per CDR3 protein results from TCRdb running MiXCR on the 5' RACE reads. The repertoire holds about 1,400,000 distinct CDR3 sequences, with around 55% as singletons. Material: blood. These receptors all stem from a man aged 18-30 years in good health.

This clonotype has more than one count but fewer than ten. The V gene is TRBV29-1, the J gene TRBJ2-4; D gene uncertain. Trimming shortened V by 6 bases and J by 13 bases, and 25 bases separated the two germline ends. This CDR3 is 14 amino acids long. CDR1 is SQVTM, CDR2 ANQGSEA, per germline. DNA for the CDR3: TGCAGCGTCGCCGGTCGGCCGAGCATAAAGGAGCAGTACTTC. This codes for CSVAGRPSIKEQYF.

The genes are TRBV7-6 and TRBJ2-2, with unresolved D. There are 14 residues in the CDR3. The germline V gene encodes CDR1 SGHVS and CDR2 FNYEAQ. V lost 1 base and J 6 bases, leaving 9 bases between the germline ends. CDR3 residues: CASSLGAFAGELFF. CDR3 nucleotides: TGTGCCAGCAGCTTAGGGGCGTTTGCCGGGGAGCTGTTTTTT.

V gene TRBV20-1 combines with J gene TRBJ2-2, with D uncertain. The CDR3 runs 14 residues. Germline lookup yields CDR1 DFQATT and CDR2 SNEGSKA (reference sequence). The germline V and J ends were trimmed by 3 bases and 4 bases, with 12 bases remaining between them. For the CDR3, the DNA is TGCAGTGCTAGTGAAAGGGCGATCACCGGGGAGCTGTTTTTT. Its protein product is CSASERAITGELFF.